The 12 T cell receptor beta chains listed next were all sequenced from one sample in a study of radiotherapy plus CTLA-4 blockade in lung cancer. Some clones are missing from TCRdb's copy, which holds only in-frame ones; the method was immunoSEQ multiplex PCR. Of some 71,000 clones in the sample, less than 85% were seen once. This specimen was peripheral blood, taken from a patient treated with radiotherapy plus ipilimumab. Source of these receptors: a human donor with non-small cell lung cancer whose response to radiotherapy plus ipilimumab could not be evaluated. Some clones in this sample may be carry-over from other donors' samples.

The J gene is TRBJ2-3, the V gene TRBV5-4; 8 bases line up with TRBD2. CDR3 size: 13 residues. J gave up 4 bases and V 4 bases, and 2 bases lay outside the gene matches. In germline, CDR1 is SGHNT, CDR2 YYREEE (reference sequence). CDR3 coding DNA: TGTGCCAGCAGCCCGGGGGGGGCAGATACGCAGTATTTT. Its translation is CASSPGGADTQYF. The complete variable domain, with remaining parts taken from reference TRBV5-4 and TRBJ2-3, reads ETGVTQSPTHLIKTRGQQVTLRCSSQSGHNTVSWYQQALGQGPQFIFQYYREEENGRGNFPPRFSGLQFPNYSSELNVNALELDDSALYLCASSPGGADTQYFGPGTRLTVL.

The chain combines TRBV5-6 with TRBJ2-7; tentative D call: TRBD1 (6 bases). Germline lookup yields CDR1 SGHDT and CDR2 YYEEEE. This CDR3 has 14 amino acids. Trimming left V 1 base short and J 6 bases short, with 14 bases between. The CDR3 sequence is CASSLRQGWGEQYF. In DNA form, the CDR3 reads TGTGCCAGCAGCTTGAGGCAGGGGTGGGGCGAGCAGTACTTC.

The chain employs TRBV10-3 and TRBJ2-5, with 9 bases identical to TRBD2. Germline CDR1 and CDR2: ENHRY and SYGVKD. The junction had 14 bases not matched to a gene; V was cut back by 6 bases and J by 0 bases. This CDR3 has 18 amino acids. This CDR3 is CAIRGGLAGDPYQETQYF. For the CDR3, the DNA is TGTGCCATCAGAGGGGGTTTAGCGGGGGACCCGTACCAAGAGACCCAGTACTTC.

In this sample, this clone turned up once. The chain joins TRBV9 to TRBJ2-5; TRBD2 is a possible D gene (6 bases). The CDR3 length is 15 residues. The V and J ends lost 4 bases and 3 bases respectively, with 16 bases between them. The V gene's germline CDR1 is SGDLS and CDR2 YYNGEE. The DNA for the CDR3 is TGTGCCAGCAGCTTCCTTGGAGGGGTCGAAGAGACCCAGTACTTC. The encoded protein is CASSFLGGVEETQYF.

This rearrangement joins TRBV19 to TRBJ2-5, with TRBD1 matching over 8 bases. The CDR3 sequence is 15 residues long. Germline V gives CDR1 LNHDA, CDR2 SQIVND (reference sequence). V shed 7 bases and J 4 bases; nucleotides not matched to a gene: 11. DNA of the CDR3: TGTGCCAGTACCGCGAACCAGGGGGCGGGAGAGACCCAGTACTTC. Amino acids: CASTANQGAGETQYF.

J is TRBJ2-5 and V is TRBV5-1; the D gene is possibly TRBD2 (6 bases). The germline CDR1 and CDR2 sequences are SGHRS and YFSETQ. This CDR3 is 17 amino acids long. The V end lost 2 bases, the J end lost 5 bases, and 22 bases lay between the germline ends. The CDR3 loop reads CASSFGPSRGKRETQYF. The CDR3 nucleotides read TGCGCCAGCAGCTTTGGACCCTCCCGGGGGAAACGGGAGACCCAGTACTTC.

This clone was seen just once. This sequence joins TRBV18 and TRBJ2-7; a possible D gene is TRBD1 (7 bases). Between the trimmed V and J ends, which lost 5 bases and 1 base, there was a span of 15 bases. The CDR3 totals 15 residues. Per germline, CDR1 KGHSH and CDR2 LQKENI. The CDR3 nucleotides read TGTGCCAGCTCAGTTAGGGGGGACAGATCCTACGAGCAGTACTTC. Residues: CASSVRGDRSYEQYF. Full variable domain (remainder filled in from reference TRBV18 and TRBJ2-7): NAGVMQNPRHLVRRRGQEARLRCSPMKGHSHVYWYRQLPEEGLKFMVYLQKENIIDESGMPKERFSAEFPKEGPSILRIQQVVRGDSAAYFCASSVRGDRSYEQYFGPGTRLTVT.

This clone was observed a few times. The chain recombines TRBV7-2 with TRBJ2-2, with TRBD1 as a possible D gene (5 bases). This CDR3 is 15 amino acids long. Germline values: CDR1 SGHTA, CDR2 FQGNSA. The V gene lost 1 base and the J gene lost 5 bases, with 11 bases spanning the gap. The CDR3: CASSLGSGYTGELFF. The CDR3 DNA is TGTGCCAGCAGCTTAGGCTCAGGGTATACCGGGGAGCTGTTTTTT.

The chain carries TRBV7-9 and TRBJ2-3, with a tentative D call TRBD2 (6 bases). Between the trimmed V and J ends, which lost 2 bases and 5 bases, there was a span of 14 bases. The CDR3 spans 15 residues. From germline, CDR1 is SEHNR and CDR2 FQNEAQ (reference sequence). CDR3 DNA sequence: TGTGCCAGCAGCTTAAATAGGGGACTTGAAGATACGCAGTATTTT. Protein sequence: CASSLNRGLEDTQYF. The complete variable domain, with remaining parts taken from reference TRBV7-9 and TRBJ2-3, reads DTGVSQNPRHKITKRGQNVTFRCDPISEHNRLYWYRQTLGQGPEFLTYFQNEAQLEKSRLLSDRFSAERPKGSFSTLEIQRTEQGDSAMYLCASSLNRGLEDTQYFGPGTRLTVL.

This clone was observed once. V is TRBV7-2 and J is TRBJ2-7; D remains unclear. The CDR3 contains 15 residues. From germline, CDR1 is SGHTA and CDR2 FQGNSA. V was trimmed by 5 bases and J by 0 bases, leaving 14 bases between them. This CDR3 reads CASSDRVSSSYEQYF. For the CDR3, the DNA is TGTGCCAGCAGCGACCGGGTCTCCTCCTCCTACGAGCAGTACTTC.

This chain joins TRBV30 and TRBJ2-7; TRBD1 aligns across 9 bases. J lost 4 bases, V lost 4 bases, and 14 bases had no gene match. CDR3 length equals 16 residues. CDR1 GTSNPN and CDR2 SVGIG come from the germline V gene (reference sequence). CDR3 sequence reads: CAWTRKDRGRGYEQYF. The CDR3 nucleotides are TGTGCCTGGACCCGAAAGGACAGGGGAAGAGGGTACGAGCAGTACTTC.

The chain joins TRBV7-9 to TRBJ1-4; 8 positions agree with TRBD1. This CDR3 spans 17 amino acids. Per germline, CDR1 SEHNR and CDR2 FQNEAQ (reference sequence). The V gene end was trimmed by 5 bases and the J gene end by 10 bases; junction bases not matched to a gene: 18. CDR3 region: CASSPQLWSRGPVKLFF. The CDR3 nucleotides read TGTGCCAGCAGCCCCCAGTTGTGGAGCAGGGGGCCCGTAAAACTGTTTTTT.